The entry that follows covers one TCR beta chain sequence. The antigen remains undetermined. The primer mix had 60 Vbeta and 13 Jbeta primers. The table came from immunoSEQ multiplex PCR; TCRdb's copy has only in-frame clones and leaves some out. The sample includes fewer than 200,000 clones, roughly 80% of them seen just once. Trimming removed 3 bases at V and 4 bases at J, with 22 bases between. Germline assignment: CDR1 KGHSH and CDR2 LQKENI. There are 17 residues in the CDR3. The data belong to a study of cytomegalovirus exposure and HLA in healthy donors. Findings of the study overall: Fewer than 200 TCR beta chains were listed as cytomegalovirus-associated. The study assumed roughly uniform donor sequencing depth for presence/absence analyses.

This chain links TRBV18 with TRBJ2-7; D is ambiguous. The TCR sequence derives from a woman aged 18-29 years in good health and CMV-seronegative. The source material was PBMCs. CDR3 coding DNA: TGTGCCAGCTCACCTGATAGAACGGCAGGCCAATGGTACGAGCAGTACTTC. Its protein is CASSPDRTAGQWYEQYF.